This T cell receptor (beta chain) originates from a study of blood T cell repertoires in COVID-19. In the study overall: The origin of the acute and convalescent COVID-19 samples was the United States, Italy and Spain.

Original processing methods: Counts of nucleated cells, estimated from reference gene primer amplification, were obtained. Generated by immunoSEQ multiplex PCR, the TCRdb table keeps only in-frame clones and is missing some. That table supplies the V and J calls and clone size; D and trimming were determined from the DNA. The repertoire holds around 290,000 clones, roughly nine tenths seen once, with approximately 1.5% in the top ten. Participant-given clinical history determined each cohort assignment. This clone was seen more than once but under ten times. CDR1 and CDR2 (germline): LGHDT, YNNKEL (reference sequence). V lost 10 bases, J lost 2 bases, and 4 bases stayed unmatched. The CDR3 covers 12 residues.

The sample comprised PBMCs or T cells enriched from blood (not recorded which). The gene calls are TRBV3-1 (or the pseudogene TRBV3-2) and TRBJ2-5; 7 nucleotides align to TRBD2. This TCR was recovered from a woman aged 40 to 50 who had recovered from COVID-19. CDR3 bases: TGTGCCACCCGGGGGGATCAAGAGACCCAGTACTTC. As protein: CATRGDQETQYF.